This T cell receptor (beta chain) was documented in a study of CD8+ T cells in alopecia areata. Study conclusions and caveats: Scalp and blood samples kept many expanded lesional clones throughout tofacitinib. Scalp samples also contribute reads from the resident alphabeta T cells found in normal skin.

Isolated RNA was reverse transcribed into cDNA used as the sequencing template. Here immunoSEQ multiplex PCR was the method, and the copy in TCRdb shows in-frame clones only, minus some. The sample lists about 200,000 clones; roughly 60% were seen once. Regarding this clone: Its antigen is not known.

Treatment described: oral pan-JAK inhibitor, 5-10 mg twice daily. It was from PBMCs that CD4+ and CD8+ T cells were sorted. The CDR3 covers 13 residues. Trimming pared 5 bases from V and 4 bases from J, leaving 10 bases between. The V gene's germline CDR1 is SGHTA and CDR2 FQGNSA. Here the sequenced sample was CD4+ T cells sorted from blood, taken at week 24, from a patient treated with tofacitinib. The genes are TRBV7-2 and TRBJ2-3; no firm D call. The source is a human donor with alopecia areata. CDR3 DNA sequence: TGTGCCAGCAGCCGTAAATCAGCAGATACGCAGTATTTT. This encodes CASSRKSADTQYF.